The rows below give T cell receptor beta chains drawn from one sample of a study of cytomegalovirus exposure and HLA in healthy donors. Produced via immunoSEQ multiplex PCR; TCRdb's table is partial and in-frame only. The table lists about 130,000 clones, around 94% of them singletons. The sequencing sample was made of PBMCs. The receptors derive from a woman aged 18-30 years in good health and CMV-seronegative. The CDR3 runs from the conserved cysteine through the conserved F or W. The D gene is left open where the match is weak. For some rows the clone size is stated as once, few or many, or as a class when expanded; others skip it.

J gene,D gene,clone size,V gene,CDR3 DNA,CDR3 protein
TRBJ2-2,TRBD2,.,TRBV25-1,TGTGCCAGCAAGCGGGAGGGCGACACCGGGGAGCTGTTTTTT,CASKREGDTGELFF
TRBJ1-3,TRBD1,.,TRBV6-7,TGTGCCAGCAGTTACACAGGGGTTGGAAACACCATATATTTT,CASSYTGVGNTIYF
TRBJ1-5,.,once,TRBV7-9,TGTGCCAGCACCGGGAGGGGGGGCAAGGCCCAGCATTTT,CASTGRGGKAQHF
TRBJ2-1,TRBD2,.,TRBV7-2,TGTGCCAGCGGATTAGGAGCGGGAGGCTACAATGAGCAGTTCTTC,CASGLGAGGYNEQFF
TRBJ2-3,TRBD2,.,TRBV19,TGTGCCAGTAGTATAACATCCGGGACTAGCGGGCTCACAGATACGCAGTATTTT,CASSITSGTSGLTDTQYF
TRBJ2-7,TRBD1,.,TRBV2,TGTGCCAGCCTGCTAAAGGCGGGACAGGGGCCTAATTGGGAGCAGTACTTC,CASLLKAGQGPNWEQYF
TRBJ1-2,.,.,TRBV19,TGTGCCAGTAGTATCGGATGGCAGCTAGGTGGCTATGGCTACACCTTC,CASSIGWQLGGYGYTF
TRBJ1-4,.,.,TRBV11-2,TGTGCCAGCAGCTTCCTGGTACAGGGAAAACTGTTTTTT,CASSFLVQGKLFF
TRBJ1-5,.,.,TRBV28,TGTGCCAGCAGTATCGGGTGGCAGCCCCAGCATTTT,CASSIGWQPQHF
TRBJ2-3,.,.,TRBV11-2,TGTGCCAGCAGCTTAGTAGGCAGGGGTGATACGCAGTATTTT,CASSLVGRGDTQYF